This paragraph reports one T cell receptor (beta chain). Random-hexamer reverse transcription was applied to about 0.45 to 1 ug RNA. Amplification of the TCR beta CDR3 was carried out by immunoSEQ multiplex PCR, which spanned a total of 54 Vbeta and 13 Jbeta segments. TCRdb fed the immunoSEQ multiplex PCR reads into MiXCR, producing one record per CDR3 protein. This table holds approximately 180,000 distinct CDR3 sequences, approximately 96% found once. This CDR3 has 13 amino acids. The V and J ends lost 1 base and 6 bases respectively, with 9 bases between them. Germline V gene sequence: CDR1 DFQATT, CDR2 SNEGSKA (reference sequence). This specimen comes from a study of CD8 T cells in Susac syndrome.

The sequencing sample was made of CD4+ T cells from PBMCs. The TCR comes from a human donor with multiple sclerosis. The rearrangement uses TRBV20-1 and TRBJ1-4; D call uncertain. The CDR3 DNA reads TGCAGTGCTAGAGGCAGCGCTGATGAAAAACTGTTTTTT. It yields the protein CSARGSADEKLFF.